This entry lists 20 T cell receptor beta chains sequenced from one sample in a study of shared clonotypes between healthy human individuals. Using immunoSEQ multiplex PCR, the repertoire was profiled, and TCRdb retains in-frame clones only, with some absent. This table holds about 2.1 million clones, roughly 95% found once. CD45RO-negative cells were positively selected for CCR7, leaving out terminally differentiated effector memory CD45RA+ cells. Sequencing was done on a sample of naive CD8+ T cells from PBMCs. These receptor sequences come from a man younger than 35 in good health. Some clones in this sample may be carry-over from other donors' samples.

CDR3 region: CASSPTGGDEQFF. For the CDR3, the DNA is TGCGCCAGCAGCCCCACAGGGGGCGATGAGCAGTTCTTC. V usage is TRBV5-1 and J usage is TRBJ2-1, with TRBD1 matching over 9 bases. The CDR3 totals 13 residues. CDR1 is SGHRS, CDR2 YFSETQ, per germline. Trimming cost V 4 bases and J 8 bases; bases outside gene matches: 4.

V and J are TRBV19 and TRBJ2-1; 9 nucleotides match TRBD2. CDR1 LNHDA and CDR2 SQIVND come from the germline V gene (reference sequence). The length of the CDR3 is 16 residues. V lost 7 bases and J lost 6; bases outside the gene matches: 13. The chain's CDR3 is CASTPAWAGGLNEQFF. In DNA, the CDR3 is TGTGCCAGTACCCCCGCCTGGGCGGGAGGGCTCAATGAGCAGTTCTTC. Variable domain in full (rest from reference TRBV19 and TRBJ2-1): DGGITQSPKYLFRKEGQNVTLSCEQNLNHDAMYWYRQDPGQGLRLIYYSQIVNDFQKGDIAEGYSVSREKKESFPLTVTSAQKNPTAFYLCASTPAWAGGLNEQFFGPGTRLTVL.

The chain employs TRBV19 and TRBJ2-5; D gene ambiguous. CDR3 length: 13 residues. V gave up 3 bases and J gave up 1 base, with 6 bases separating them. The germline CDR1 and CDR2 sequences are LNHDA and SQIVND (reference sequence). The CDR3 nucleotides read TGTGCCAGTAGTATGCAGCGCCAAGAGACCCAGTACTTC. Its translation is CASSMQRQETQYF.

J is TRBJ2-3 and V is TRBV13; 14 nucleotides match TRBD2. This CDR3 comprises 17 residues. CDR1 is PRHDT, CDR2 FYEKMQ, per germline (reference sequence). V lost 3 bases and J lost 4; bases outside the gene matches: 6. The CDR3, as DNA: TGTGCCAGCAGCTTCCCTTCGACTAGCGGGAGGGCAGATACGCAGTATTTT. Translating it yields CASSFPSTSGRADTQYF. The complete variable domain, with remaining parts taken from reference TRBV13 and TRBJ2-3, reads AAGVIQSPRHLIKEKRETATLKCYPIPRHDTVYWYQQGPGQDPQFLISFYEKMQSDKGSIPDRFSAQQFSDYHSELNMSSLELGDSALYFCASSFPSTSGRADTQYFGPGTRLTVL.

The chain carries TRBV6-6 and TRBJ2-5; the match to TRBD2 covers 7 bases. The germline gives CDR1 MNHNY, CDR2 SVGAGI (reference sequence). V lost 8 bases to trimming and J lost 5 bases; unmatched junction nucleotides: 8. The CDR3 covers 13 residues. As DNA, the CDR3 is TGTGCCAGCTACCCCGGGGGGAGGGAGACCCAGTACTTC. Amino acid sequence: CASYPGGRETQYF.

The V call is TRBV7-9, the J call TRBJ2-7, with TRBD2 matching 11 bases. V was clipped by 2 bases and J by 13 bases; unmatched bases: 10. The V gene's germline CDR1 is SEHNR and CDR2 FQNEAQ (reference sequence). This CDR3 is built from 14 residues. The CDR3 DNA is TGTGCCAGCAGCTTAAGCACTAGCGGGAGAGGGAATTACTTC. Translating it yields CASSLSTSGRGNYF.

J is TRBJ2-7 and V is TRBV6-5; D ambiguous. Germline V gives CDR1 MNHEY, CDR2 SVGAGI. Trimming took off 5 bases at V and 1 base at J, with 15 bases between the two ends. The CDR3 has 15 residues. Here the CDR3 reads CASSQDGRASYEQYF. CDR3 DNA sequence: TGTGCCAGCAGTCAGGACGGACGGGCTTCCTACGAGCAGTACTTC.

This chain uses TRBV7-9 with TRBJ2-1; D perhaps matches TRBD2 (6 bases). This CDR3 comprises 14 residues. Germline CDR1 SEHNR, CDR2 FQNEAQ (reference sequence). The germline V and J ends were trimmed by 3 bases and 6 bases, with 12 bases remaining between them. The CDR3 region is CASSFGGAANEQFF. The CDR3 DNA is TGTGCCAGCAGCTTCGGAGGGGCCGCCAATGAGCAGTTCTTC.

The chain recombines TRBV7-6 with TRBJ2-7, with 13 bases aligning to TRBD2. The CDR3 is made up of 16 amino acids. Germline lookup yields CDR1 SGHVS and CDR2 FNYEAQ. Losses at the gene ends were 5 bases for V and 3 bases for J; bases not matched to a gene: 7. CDR3 DNA: TGTGCCAGCAGCCCCGGACTAGCGGGAGAGGACTACGAGCAGTACTTC. Translating it yields CASSPGLAGEDYEQYF.

V gene TRBV7-2 combines with J gene TRBJ2-7; D ambiguous. V lost 5 bases and J lost 3, with 20 bases in between. Germline V gene sequence: CDR1 SGHTA, CDR2 FQGNSA. The CDR3 covers 16 residues. CDR3 bases: TGTGCCAGCAGCCCCCGGTGGCGGCTAGTTCACTACGAGCAGTACTTC. Encoded protein: CASSPRWRLVHYEQYF.

J is TRBJ2-3 and V is TRBV7-8, with D perhaps matching TRBD1 or TRBD2 (5 bases each). This CDR3 is 15 amino acids long. The ends were cut back, 5 bases at V and 0 bases at J, with 12 bases in the middle. Per the germline V gene, CDR1 is SGHVS and CDR2 is FQNEAQ. CDR3 loop: CASSRGIGSTDTQYF. The CDR3 coding sequence is TGTGCCAGCAGCCGGGGCATAGGTAGCACAGATACGCAGTATTTT.

The J gene is TRBJ1-3, the V gene TRBV4-1; D ambiguous. Germline CDR1 reads MGHRA; CDR2 reads YSYEKL. The CDR3 has 16 residues. Trimming took off 5 bases at V and 0 bases at J, with 14 bases between the two ends. The chain's CDR3 is CASSYEWVSSGNTIYF. The CDR3 coding sequence is TGCGCCAGCAGCTACGAGTGGGTATCCTCTGGAAACACCATATATTTT.

This sequence joins TRBV7-2 and TRBJ2-7; 10 bases agree with TRBD1. Germline V gives CDR1 SGHTA, CDR2 FQGNSA. After removal of 0 bases from V and 2 bases from J, the junction contained 4 bases not matched to a gene. The CDR3 totals 16 residues. The CDR3 sequence: CASSLAGQGLTYEQYF. The CDR3 bases are TGTGCCAGCAGCTTAGCGGGACAGGGGCTAACCTACGAGCAGTACTTC.

The J gene is TRBJ2-1, the V gene TRBV20-1, with D tentatively TRBD1 or TRBD2 (5 bases each). In germline, CDR1 is DFQATT, CDR2 SNEGSKA (reference sequence). The CDR3 consists of 10 residues. V gave up 2 bases and J gave up 11 bases, with 7 bases separating them. CDR3 in amino acids: CSARRDQQFF. CDR3 sequence (DNA): TGCAGTGCTAGAAGGGACCAGCAGTTCTTC.

J is TRBJ2-5 and V is TRBV7-9; maybe TRBD1 (6 bases). The DNA end is a closer match to TRBJ2-7, so the J assignment may be wrong. CDR1 is SEHNR and CDR2 is FQNEAQ in the germline V gene (reference sequence). The CDR3 sequence is 14 residues long. The CDR3 bases are TGTGCCAGCAGCTCGAACAGGGTCCCCTACGAGCAGTACTTC. This sequence encodes CASSSNRVPYEQYF.

Note on this clone: Other nucleotide sequences in the sample specify the same CDR3. The chain is built from TRBV27 and TRBJ2-7, with D maybe TRBD2 (6 bases). The germline V and J ends were trimmed by 0 bases and 1 base, with 10 bases remaining between them. CDR1 and CDR2 from the germline V gene are MNHEY and SMNVEV (reference sequence). This CDR3 has 15 amino acids. The CDR3 spells CASSLSSRGSYEQYF. The CDR3 DNA follows: TGTGCCAGCAGTTTATCGTCGCGGGGTTCCTACGAGCAGTACTTC.

The chain carries TRBV7-2 and TRBJ2-7; D ambiguous. This CDR3 has 14 residues. The V end lost 2 bases, the J end lost 2 bases, and 10 bases lay between the germline ends. CDR1 is SGHTA, CDR2 FQGNSA, per germline. The chain's CDR3 is CASSLFHNAYEQYF. For the CDR3, the DNA is TGTGCCAGCAGCTTATTTCACAATGCCTACGAGCAGTACTTC. The whole variable domain, remainder taken from reference TRBV7-2 and TRBJ2-7, is GAGVSQSPSNKVTEKGKDVELRCDPISGHTALYWYRQSLGQGLEFLIYFQGNSAPDKSGLPSDRFSAERTGGSVSTLTIQRTQQEDSAVYLCASSLFHNAYEQYFGPGTRLTVT.

V gene TRBV27 combines with J gene TRBJ2-6; 11 nucleotides match TRBD1. The V and J ends lost 4 bases and 2 bases, in that order; junction bases with no gene match: 1. Looked up from germline, CDR1 is MNHEY and CDR2 is SMNVEV (reference sequence). The CDR3 has 16 amino acids. The CDR3 DNA sequence: TGTGCCAGCAGTTCGGGACAGGGGGCTGGGGCCAACGTCCTGACTTTC. It encodes CASSSGQGAGANVLTF.

V usage is TRBV4-3 and J usage is TRBJ1-1; no reliable D call. Trimming removed 3 bases from V and 3 bases from J, with 8 bases in between. This CDR3 spans 13 amino acids. Per germline, CDR1 LGHNA and CDR2 YSLEER. The DNA for the CDR3 is TGCGCCAGCAGCCATGTTGTCCACACTGAAGCTTTCTTT. It codes for CASSHVVHTEAFF.

The chain couples TRBV2 to TRBJ2-3; no firm D call. CDR1 and CDR2 (germline): SNHLY, FYNNEI. The CDR3 is 14 residues long. V was trimmed by 3 bases and J by 2 bases, leaving 9 bases between them. The chain's CDR3 is CASSDWSVTDTQYF. CDR3 bases: TGTGCCAGCAGTGACTGGTCTGTCACAGATACGCAGTATTTT.